The source of this T cell receptor beta chain is a study of CD8+ T cells in alopecia areata. About the research overall: Treated patients received oral tofacitinib, 5 to 10 mg twice daily. General study results and limits: Shared TCR sequences were less clear between patients than in mice, possibly partly from HLA diversity. In lesional scalp, particularly from alopecia totalis/universalis, clonality was higher than in normal scalp.

Peripheral blood and lesional scalp punch biopsies were taken from alopecia areata patients. TCR sequencing used cDNA made by reverse transcription of extracted RNA. Data came from immunoSEQ multiplex PCR; TCRdb stores just in-frame clones and leaves some out. The table records about 12,000 clones, roughly three fifths of them present only once. The V gene end was trimmed by 6 bases and the J gene end by 2 bases; junction bases not matched to a gene: 7. The CDR3 is 14 amino acids. Germline CDR1 LNHDA, CDR2 SQIVND (reference sequence). On this clone: Its specificity is unknown.

The origin of this receptor is a human donor with alopecia areata. This sequence joins TRBV19 and TRBJ2-7; 7 bases are shared with TRBD1. The specimen sequenced was skin. The CDR3 DNA reads as TGTGCCAGTAGCGATCACAGGGGCGCCTACGAGCAGTACTTC. As protein: CASSDHRGAYEQYF.